These T cell receptor beta chains were read from a single sample in a study of OX40 agonist ivuxolimab in advanced cancers. Assay: immunoSEQ multiplex PCR; the TCRdb copy retains only in-frame clones and omits some. The sample records about 89,000 clones, roughly 93% being singletons. The specimen comprised CD4+ or CD8+ T cells sorted from blood, sampled in a trial of the OX40 agonist ivuxolimab. These receptors came from an adult with an advanced solid tumor such as melanoma, head and neck, liver or kidney cancer. Both conserved end residues are part of each CDR3. D genes are given only for firm matches. The size of a clone is reported for some rows only, either as once, few or many, or as a class for expanded clones.

size	D	J	V	DNA	CDR3
-	-	TRBJ2-5	TRBV7-9	TGTGCCAGCAGCTTTTCACAGGACTACCAAGAGACCCAGTACTTC	CASSFSQDYQETQYF
-	-	TRBJ1-2	TRBV20-1	TGCAGTGCCCGTTCCTATGGCTACACCTTC	CSARSYGYTF
-	-	TRBJ2-7	TRBV29-1	TGCAGCGTTGCCCCCCGCACCTACGAGCAGTACTTC	CSVAPRTYEQYF
-	TRBD1	TRBJ2-1	TRBV9	TGTGCCAGCAGCGTGGCCCCGGGGGGACAGGGCTCCTACAATGAGCAGTTCTTC	CASSVAPGGQGSYNEQFF
-	-	TRBJ1-1	TRBV5-1	TGCGCCAGCAGCTTGCTGGGCAGCATGAACACTGAAGCTTTCTTT	CASSLLGSMNTEAFF
-	-	TRBJ1-1	TRBV5-6	TGTGCCAGCAGCGGAGTGGACAGACCTAACACTGAAGCTTTCTTT	CASSGVDRPNTEAFF
once	TRBD1	TRBJ2-7	TRBV7-3	TGTGCCAGCAGCGCCGGGACAGGGGGCTCCGAGCAGTACTTC	CASSAGTGGSEQYF
-	-	TRBJ2-7	TRBV27	TGTGCCAGCAGTTTTCTTCATACCACCTACGAGCAGTACTTC	CASSFLHTTYEQYF
-	-	TRBJ2-5	TRBV5-1	TGCGCCAGCAGCCGCGGATCCAAAGAGACCCAGTACTTC	CASSRGSKETQYF
-	TRBD2	TRBJ2-3	TRBV7-2	TGTGCCAGCAGCCCCCGGGAGGTCGGGCTAGCGGGCAGAGATACGCAGTATTTT	CASSPREVGLAGRDTQYF
-	TRBD1	TRBJ2-2	TRBV19	TGTGCCAGTACCTCGGACAGGGAAAGAGCCGGGGAGCTGTTTTTT	CASTSDRERAGELFF
-	TRBD2	TRBJ2-5	TRBV5-1	TGCGCCAGCAGCGATTCCTTACGGGGGGGCCCAGAGACCCAGTACTTC	CASSDSLRGGPETQYF
-	-	TRBJ2-2	TRBV21-1	TGTGCCAGCAGCTTCAAGCCCCCGAACACCGGGGAGCTGTTTTTT	CASSFKPPNTGELFF
-	-	TRBJ1-5	TRBV7-2	TGTGCCAGCAGCACAGAGAATAGCAATCAGCCCCAGCATTTT	CASSTENSNQPQHF
-	-	TRBJ2-7	TRBV10-3	TGTGCCATCAGTGACCACGGCTCCTACGAGCAGTACTTC	CAISDHGSYEQYF
-	-	TRBJ1-1	TRBV15	TGTGCCACCAGCGCAGGGGAGGGCACTGAAGCTTTCTTT	CATSAGEGTEAFF
-	TRBD1	TRBJ1-5	TRBV19	TGTGCCAGTAGTCGGAGTCAGGGGGCCAATCAGCCCCAGCATTTT	CASSRSQGANQPQHF
-	-	TRBJ2-2	TRBV11-1	TGTGCCAGCAGCTTAGATTACTCTAACACCGGGGAGCTGTTTTTT	CASSLDYSNTGELFF
-	-	TRBJ2-2	TRBV5-4	TGTGCCAGCAGCGAGGGGTCCGGGGAGCTGTTTTTT	CASSEGSGELFF
-	TRBD1	TRBJ2-6	TRBV30	TGTGCCTGGAATCGGGACAGGGTGCCTGGGGCCAACGTCCTGACTTTC	CAWNRDRVPGANVLTF
-	TRBD2	TRBJ2-3	TRBV7-2	TGTGCCAGCAGCTCGAGACTAGCGGGGACGGGGACAGATACGCAGTATTTT	CASSSRLAGTGTDTQYF
-	TRBD1	TRBJ1-1	TRBV27	TGTGCCAGCAGGCGGGACAGGTTGAACACTGAAGCTTTCTTT	CASRRDRLNTEAFF
-	-	TRBJ2-1	TRBV7-8	TGTGCCAGCAGCTTAGCGCACGTTGAGCAGTTCTTC	CASSLAHVEQFF
once	-	TRBJ2-3	TRBV5-1	TGCGCCAGCAGCCCTTGGGACTTCGGGTCAGATACGCAGTATTTT	CASSPWDFGSDTQYF
once	TRBD1	TRBJ1-5	TRBV7-9	TGTGCCAGCAGCTTAGGACAGGGAGGTCAGCCCCAGCATTTT	CASSLGQGGQPQHF
-	-	TRBJ2-2	TRBV29-1	TGCAGCGTGAGGTCCGCGTCGAACACCGGGGAGCTGTTTTTT	CSVRSASNTGELFF
-	TRBD1	TRBJ2-1	TRBV19	TGTGCCAGTAGTATCGAGGGGGCGTATAATGAGCAGTTCTTC	CASSIEGAYNEQFF
-	-	TRBJ2-2	TRBV18	TGTGCCAGCTCACCAGGGACTAACACCGGGGAGCTGTTTTTT	CASSPGTNTGELFF
-	TRBD1	TRBJ1-5	TRBV25-1	TGTGCCAGCAGTGCGACAGGGGGCCATCAGCCCCAGCATTTT	CASSATGGHQPQHF
-	TRBD1	TRBJ2-7	TRBV7-2	TGTGCCAGCAGCTTGAGAGCCGGACAGGGGGCTGGGGAGCAGTACTTC	CASSLRAGQGAGEQYF
-	-	TRBJ2-1	TRBV11-3	TGTGCCAGCAGCCAAGGGATGGGACCTCCGGTAGGTGAGCAGTTCTTC	CASSQGMGPPVGEQFF
-	TRBD1	TRBJ2-1	TRBV7-9	TGTGCCAGCAGCTCCCTGGGACAGGGTTCCCATGAGCAGTTCTTC	CASSSLGQGSHEQFF
-	-	TRBJ2-7	TRBV10-3	TGTGCCATCAGTGAGAACGGAATCTACGAGCAGTACTTC	CAISENGIYEQYF
-	-	TRBJ2-3	TRBV5-1	TGCGCCAGCAGCCCCGGGGACACAGATACGCAGTATTTT	CASSPGDTDTQYF
-	TRBD2	TRBJ2-3	TRBV5-4	TGTGCCAGCAGCTTTACTAGCGGGGCAGATACGCAGTATTTT	CASSFTSGADTQYF
-	-	TRBJ2-3	TRBV7-2	TGTGCCAGCAGCCAGGCGGGCAAAGATACGCAGTATTTT	CASSQAGKDTQYF
-	-	TRBJ1-3	TRBV9	TGTGCCAGCAGCGCAAGGGAGTCCGGAGGAAACACCATATATTTT	CASSARESGGNTIYF
-	-	TRBJ2-5	TRBV30	TGTGCCTGGAGTAGAGAGTGGCTGGAGACCCAGTACTTC	CAWSREWLETQYF